Sequencing of this TCR beta chain was carried out in a study of CD8 T cells in Susac syndrome (dated by TCRdb to about 2019). With respect to the entire study: Whether CD8+ T cell activation and differentiation in Susac syndrome was antigen driven was tested using repertoire sequencing. The clonality of the CD8+ T cell repertoire was compared across over 9 healthy donors, some 14 Susac syndrome patients and under 18 multiple sclerosis patients.

Looking up the germline V gene (reference sequence) yields CDR1 MNHEY and CDR2 SMNVEV. At the junction V is shortened by 5 bases and J by 2 bases, with 15 bases in between. The CDR3 covers 15 residues, taking in both the cysteine and the phenylalanine. The DNA shown is the 45-base CDR3, in frame from base 1. As to this clonotype: The antigen it recognizes is unknown. Base-call qualities are not available, and no considerably larger clone is one nucleotide away.

Study-wide findings and limitations: The number of individuals in the TCR sequencing and HLA analysis was acknowledged as relatively small.

RNA was extracted with the RNeasy kit and roughly 0.5 to 1 ug was reverse transcribed using random hexamers. The immunoSEQ multiplex PCR assay, which covers 54 Vbeta and 13 Jbeta segments, was used to amplify TCR beta CDR3 regions. To correct PCR amplification bias, a synthetic template baseline was used for both primer optimization and computational correction. The published analysis was carried out like this. Only productive sequences were kept, with reads annotated to V, D and J genes according to IMGT and analyzed in immunoSEQ Analyzer. Clonality was computed as one minus Shannon entropy normalized by log2 of the number of productive unique sequences. For each patient and control, public and private clones were evaluated within the 100 most prevalent clones. A clone was defined as Susac-specific if it was absent from the healthy and MS cohorts, from approximately 980 published viral clones and from other ImmuneACCESS disease sequences. The public reads were reprocessed in TCRdb via fastp at Q25 and MiXCR, keeping in-frame beta chains. Rows matching on CDR3 protein sequence are summarized as one entry with the most common DNA and genes. The authors' filters were not applied to this entry. For this sample there are 400,000 to 550,000 distinct CDR3 sequences; 75% to 90% appear just once. Of the sample, about 0.12% is held by the ten largest clones.

Peripheral blood CD8+ and CD4+ T cells from healthy donors, Susac syndrome patients and multiple sclerosis patients were profiled by high-throughput TCR beta sequencing. The multiple sclerosis controls were treatment-naive patients who had stable or active relapsing-remitting disease and met the revised McDonald criteria. CD8+ TEMRA cells were enriched by FACS, while bulk CD8+ and CD4+ T cells were purified by magnetic negative isolation. Blood was drawn into EDTA tubes, processed within 24 hours, and PBMCs were isolated by density gradient centrifugation. PBMCs intended for TCR sequencing were frozen in liquid nitrogen and were later thawed in a 37 degrees C water bath. Purity of sorted or isolated CD4+, CD8+ and CD8+ TEMRA cells was at least 90%.

The V gene is TRBV27 and the J gene is TRBJ1-1; no D gene can be assigned with confidence. Sequenced input: CD8+ T cells from PBMCs. This receptor was obtained from a human donor with multiple sclerosis. The DNA is TGTGCCAGCAGTCTCCAATCGGGTCTCAACACTGAAGCTTTCTTT. Its protein reads: CASSLQSGLNTEAFF.